This T cell receptor beta chain appears in the sequencing data of a study of blood T cell repertoires in COVID-19. Across the whole study: Whether acute or convalescent, the COVID-19 samples came from the United States, Italy and Spain. T cells, B-cell-depleted T cells, or PBMCs provided the cDNA or gDNA that served as material.

Germline CDR1 and CDR2: LNHDA and SQIVND (reference sequence). The CDR3 consists of 13 residues. The V end was cut by 7 bases, the J end by 5 bases, with 12 bases between. Patients of the Seattle cohort, enrolled during active infection, were followed longitudinally. Profiling relied on immunoSEQ multiplex PCR, and the TCRdb table lists in-frame clones only, not all of them. The sample has about 47,000 clones, 81% seen once. This rearrangement joins TRBV19 to TRBJ1-5; D is uncertain. Sequencing input: peripheral blood. This receptor was obtained from a woman of 80 years or more with COVID-19, enrolled during active disease. The CDR3 nucleotides are TGTGCCAGTAATGGGCAGATTTATCAGCCCCAGCATTTT. Protein sequence: CASNGQIYQPQHF.